These T cell receptor beta chains were read from a single sample in a study of cytomegalovirus exposure and HLA in healthy donors. Profiled with immunoSEQ multiplex PCR; TCRdb holds only in-frame clones, not every one. The profile covers some 110,000 clones, with over 70% appearing a single time and 5.6% taken by the ten largest. Sequencing used PBMCs. Every receptor here comes from a male donor in good health and CMV-seronegative. CDR3s include the opening cysteine and the closing phenylalanine or tryptophan. Fields, in order: CDR3 protein, CDR3 DNA, J gene, D gene, clone size, V gene. The D gene is left open where the match is weak. Expanded clones are given a class, and other clones once, few, many or no size at all.

CDR3 protein: CAWTRSGTATGELFF; CDR3 DNA: TGTGCCTGGACGCGTAGCGGGACGGCCACCGGGGAGCTGTTTTTT; J gene: TRBJ2-2; D gene: TRBD2; clone size: few; V gene: TRBV30
CDR3 protein: CASSRTSASYNEQFF; CDR3 DNA: TGTGCCAGCAGTCGGACTAGCGCCTCCTACAATGAGCAGTTCTTC; J gene: TRBJ2-1; D gene: TRBD2; clone size: once; V gene: TRBV6-4
CDR3 protein: CASSAVGRPQHF; CDR3 DNA: TGTGCCAGCAGCGCGGTCGGTAGGCCCCAGCATTTT; J gene: TRBJ1-5; D gene: NA; clone size: once; V gene: TRBV28
CDR3 protein: CASTVVQGRAADYTF; CDR3 DNA: TGTGCCAGCACAGTGGTACAGGGGCGTGCGGCAGACTACACCTTC; J gene: TRBJ1-2; D gene: TRBD1; clone size: NA; V gene: TRBV5-4
CDR3 protein: CASLRGVQETQYF; CDR3 DNA: TGTGCCAGCCTTCGCGGGGTTCAAGAGACCCAGTACTTC; J gene: TRBJ2-5; D gene: NA; clone size: NA; V gene: TRBV7-9
CDR3 protein: CSVELYRVASTEAFF; CDR3 DNA: TGCAGCGTTGAACTTTACAGGGTGGCTTCCACTGAAGCTTTCTTT; J gene: TRBJ1-1; D gene: NA; clone size: NA; V gene: TRBV29-1
CDR3 protein: CASSKVPMGVKGAHQPQHF; CDR3 DNA: TGTGCCAGCAGCAAAGTACCCATGGGGGTAAAGGGGGCCCATCAGCCCCAGCATTTT; J gene: TRBJ1-5; D gene: NA; clone size: NA; V gene: TRBV21-1
CDR3 protein: CASSDRVVHNEQFF; CDR3 DNA: TGTGCCAGCTCCGACAGGGTAGTACACAATGAGCAGTTCTTC; J gene: TRBJ2-1; D gene: TRBD1; clone size: NA; V gene: TRBV19
CDR3 protein: CASSSPGGTGELFF; CDR3 DNA: TGCGCCAGCAGTTCCCCAGGGGGGACCGGGGAGCTGTTTTTT; J gene: TRBJ2-2; D gene: NA; clone size: NA; V gene: TRBV10-2
CDR3 protein: CASITGGNYGYTF; CDR3 DNA: TGTGCCAGCATTACAGGGGGCAACTATGGCTACACCTTC; J gene: TRBJ1-2; D gene: TRBD1; clone size: NA; V gene: TRBV2
CDR3 protein: CASRAATGGSDGYTF; CDR3 DNA: TGTGCCAGCAGGGCTGCGACAGGGGGTTCGGATGGCTACACCTTC; J gene: TRBJ1-2; D gene: TRBD1; clone size: NA; V gene: TRBV6-4
CDR3 protein: CASSTTGTGDEQYF; CDR3 DNA: TGTGCCAGTAGCACGACCGGGACAGGGGACGAGCAGTACTTC; J gene: TRBJ2-7; D gene: TRBD1; clone size: NA; V gene: TRBV19
CDR3 protein: CASSYLGQGNSPLHF; CDR3 DNA: TGTGCCAGCAGCTACCTCGGACAGGGGAATTCACCCCTCCACTTT; J gene: TRBJ1-6; D gene: TRBD1; clone size: NA; V gene: TRBV7-9
CDR3 protein: CASSQWLGEGYEQYF; CDR3 DNA: TGTGCCAGCAGCCAATGGTTGGGGGAGGGCTACGAGCAGTACTTC; J gene: TRBJ2-7; D gene: TRBD2; clone size: NA; V gene: TRBV4-2
CDR3 protein: CASREGQNLNQPQHF; CDR3 DNA: TGTGCCAGCAGAGAGGGACAGAACCTGAATCAGCCCCAGCATTTT; J gene: TRBJ1-5; D gene: TRBD1; clone size: NA; V gene: TRBV6-1
CDR3 protein: CASSLQSAHYGYTF; CDR3 DNA: TGCGCCAGCAGCTTACAGTCGGCGCACTATGGCTACACCTTC; J gene: TRBJ1-2; D gene: NA; clone size: few; V gene: TRBV5-1
CDR3 protein: CASSILGDRLFNQPQHF; CDR3 DNA: TGTGCCAGTAGTATCCTAGGGGACAGGCTGTTCAATCAGCCCCAGCATTTT; J gene: TRBJ1-5; D gene: TRBD1; clone size: NA; V gene: TRBV19
CDR3 protein: CALSLGGQETQYF; CDR3 DNA: TGTGCCCTGAGTCTCGGGGGCCAAGAGACCCAGTACTTC; J gene: TRBJ2-5; D gene: NA; clone size: NA; V gene: TRBV7-9
CDR3 protein: CASRRPGQGSEQYF; CDR3 DNA: TGTGCCAGCCGGCGACCGGGACAGGGGTCCGAGCAGTACTTC; J gene: TRBJ2-7; D gene: TRBD1; clone size: NA; V gene: TRBV27
CDR3 protein: CAISGDIMNTEAFF; CDR3 DNA: TGTGCCATCTCAGGGGATATCATGAACACTGAAGCTTTCTTT; J gene: TRBJ1-1; D gene: NA; clone size: NA; V gene: TRBV2
CDR3 protein: CASSRGQGPYEQYF; CDR3 DNA: TGTGCCAGCAGCAGGGGACAGGGTCCCTACGAGCAGTACTTC; J gene: TRBJ2-7; D gene: TRBD1; clone size: NA; V gene: TRBV7-3
CDR3 protein: CASSAGTGVNTGELFF; CDR3 DNA: TGTGCCAGCAGTGCCGGGACAGGGGTGAACACCGGGGAGCTGTTTTTT; J gene: TRBJ2-2; D gene: TRBD1; clone size: NA; V gene: TRBV28
CDR3 protein: CASSRDRGQFYEQYF; CDR3 DNA: TGCGCCAGCAGCCGGGACAGGGGGCAATTCTACGAGCAGTACTTC; J gene: TRBJ2-7; D gene: TRBD1; clone size: NA; V gene: TRBV4-1
CDR3 protein: CASSSGLAAGANVLTF; CDR3 DNA: TGTGCCAGCAGCTCGGGACTAGCGGCTGGGGCCAACGTCCTGACTTTC; J gene: TRBJ2-6; D gene: TRBD2; clone size: NA; V gene: TRBV11-3
CDR3 protein: CAWSGQGYDEQYF; CDR3 DNA: TGTGCCTGGAGTGGACAGGGGTATGACGAGCAGTACTTC; J gene: TRBJ2-7; D gene: TRBD1; clone size: once; V gene: TRBV30
CDR3 protein: CASSVDRSTEKLFF; CDR3 DNA: TGCGCCAGCAGCGTGGACAGGTCCACTGAAAAACTGTTTTTT; J gene: TRBJ1-4; D gene: TRBD1; clone size: NA; V gene: TRBV10-1
CDR3 protein: CASSQRLAGADTQYF; CDR3 DNA: TGTGCCAGCAGCCAGAGACTAGCGGGAGCGGATACGCAGTATTTT; J gene: TRBJ2-3; D gene: TRBD2; clone size: NA; V gene: TRBV4-2
CDR3 protein: CASSQVGRGGEKLFF; CDR3 DNA: TGTGCCAGCAGCCAAGTAGGCAGGGGTGGTGAAAAACTGTTTTTT; J gene: TRBJ1-4; D gene: NA; clone size: NA; V gene: TRBV14
CDR3 protein: CAISGQKNSPLHF; CDR3 DNA: TGTGCCATCAGTGGACAGAAAAATTCACCCCTCCACTTT; J gene: TRBJ1-6; D gene: NA; clone size: NA; V gene: TRBV10-3
CDR3 protein: CASSLSGDQGLEQYF; CDR3 DNA: TGTGCCAGCAGTTTATCAGGGGACCAGGGACTCGAGCAGTACTTC; J gene: TRBJ2-7; D gene: NA; clone size: NA; V gene: TRBV27
CDR3 protein: CASSHINYGYTF; CDR3 DNA: TGTGCCAGCAGTCACATTAACTATGGCTACACCTTC; J gene: TRBJ1-2; D gene: NA; clone size: NA; V gene: TRBV25-1
CDR3 protein: CASSLVFTGVPNTEAFF; CDR3 DNA: TGTGCCAGCAGCTTAGTTTTTACAGGGGTCCCGAACACTGAAGCTTTCTTT; J gene: TRBJ1-1; D gene: TRBD1; clone size: NA; V gene: TRBV11-3
CDR3 protein: CASSLPLIGQGAFF; CDR3 DNA: TGTGCCAGCAGCTTACCCCTAATTGGACAAGGAGCTTTCTTT; J gene: TRBJ1-1; D gene: NA; clone size: NA; V gene: TRBV7-9
CDR3 protein: CATSRESTGLVKNIQYF; CDR3 DNA: TGTGCCACCAGCAGAGAGAGTACAGGGTTAGTCAAAAACATTCAGTACTTC; J gene: TRBJ2-4; D gene: NA; clone size: NA; V gene: TRBV15
CDR3 protein: CASSPEWYPGELFF; CDR3 DNA: TGTGCCAGCAGTCCAGAATGGTACCCCGGGGAGCTGTTTTTT; J gene: TRBJ2-2; D gene: NA; clone size: NA; V gene: TRBV6-6
CDR3 protein: CASSLIAGGDNEQFF; CDR3 DNA: TGTGCCAGCAGCTTAATAGCGGGAGGGGACAATGAGCAGTTCTTC; J gene: TRBJ2-1; D gene: TRBD2; clone size: NA; V gene: TRBV11-3
CDR3 protein: CARNWGEPGNTIYF; CDR3 DNA: TGTGCCAGGAACTGGGGGGAACCTGGAAACACCATATATTTT; J gene: TRBJ1-3; D gene: NA; clone size: NA; V gene: TRBV19
CDR3 protein: CASSPQVSGANVLTF; CDR3 DNA: TGTGCCAGCAGCCCTCAGGTATCTGGGGCCAACGTCCTGACTTTC; J gene: TRBJ2-6; D gene: NA; clone size: NA; V gene: TRBV4-2
CDR3 protein: CASSVSWGVSYNEQFF; CDR3 DNA: TGTGCCAGCAGCGTATCATGGGGGGTATCCTACAATGAGCAGTTCTTC; J gene: TRBJ2-1; D gene: NA; clone size: NA; V gene: TRBV9
CDR3 protein: CASHRREGSETQYF; CDR3 DNA: TGTGCCAGTCACCGGCGGGAAGGGTCGGAGACCCAGTACTTC; J gene: TRBJ2-5; D gene: NA; clone size: NA; V gene: TRBV5-4
CDR3 protein: CASSPSGQPYGYTF; CDR3 DNA: TGTGCCAGCTCACCATCGGGACAGCCCTATGGCTACACCTTC; J gene: TRBJ1-2; D gene: TRBD1; clone size: few; V gene: TRBV18
CDR3 protein: CASSLAESSGEGSDTQYF; CDR3 DNA: TGTGCCAGCAGCTTGGCGGAATCGTCAGGGGAGGGATCAGATACGCAGTATTTT; J gene: TRBJ2-3; D gene: NA; clone size: NA; V gene: TRBV5-6